This TCR beta chain was observed in a study of blood T cell repertoires in COVID-19. Across the study: The study drew acute and convalescent COVID-19 samples from the United States, Italy and Spain. T cells, B-cell-depleted T cells, or PBMCs supplied cDNA or gDNA.

Authors' methods: Reference gene primer amplification yielded estimated nucleated cell counts. Data came from immunoSEQ multiplex PCR; TCRdb stores just in-frame clones and leaves some out. Clonal size and the V and J genes are those of that table, whereas D and trimming came from the DNA. This repertoire shows approximately 50,000 clones, around 93% found once; its top ten account for around 4.3%. Germline CDR1 reads SGHRS; CDR2 reads YFSETQ. V dropped 4 bases and J dropped 2; count of bases not matched to a gene: 9. The CDR3 spans 17 residues. The receptor was isolated from a man aged 50 or older with active COVID-19. Sequenced material: peripheral blood. The genes are TRBV5-1 and TRBJ2-3, with 11 nucleotides matching TRBD2. CDR3 coding DNA: TGCGCCAGCAGCGAATTAGCGGGAGGGCCCTCCACAGATACGCAGTATTTT. Its translation is CASSELAGGPSTDTQYF.